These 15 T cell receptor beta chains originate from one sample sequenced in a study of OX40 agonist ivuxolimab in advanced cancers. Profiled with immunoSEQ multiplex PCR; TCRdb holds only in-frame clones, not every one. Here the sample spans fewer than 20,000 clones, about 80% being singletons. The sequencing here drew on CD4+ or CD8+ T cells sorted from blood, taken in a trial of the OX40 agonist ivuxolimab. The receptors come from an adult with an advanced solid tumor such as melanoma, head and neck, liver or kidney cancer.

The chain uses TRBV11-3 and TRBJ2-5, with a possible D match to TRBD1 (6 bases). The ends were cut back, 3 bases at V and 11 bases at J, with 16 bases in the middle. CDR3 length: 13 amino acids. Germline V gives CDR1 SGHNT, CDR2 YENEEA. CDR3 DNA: TGTGCCAGCAGCTTCGGACAGACCGAAGAGCAGTACTTC. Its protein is CASSFGQTEEQYF.

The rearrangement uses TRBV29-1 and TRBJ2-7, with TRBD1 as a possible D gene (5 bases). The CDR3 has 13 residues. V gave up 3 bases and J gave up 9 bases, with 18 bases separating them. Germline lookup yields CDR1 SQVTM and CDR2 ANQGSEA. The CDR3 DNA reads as TGCAGCGTTGATTTCCTGGGGCTCGCAGGGCAGTACTTC. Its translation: CSVDFLGLAGQYF.

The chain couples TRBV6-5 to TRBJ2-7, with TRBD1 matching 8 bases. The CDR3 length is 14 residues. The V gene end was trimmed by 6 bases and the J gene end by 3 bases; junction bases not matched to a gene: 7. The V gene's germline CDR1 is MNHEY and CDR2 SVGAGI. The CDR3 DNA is TGTGCCAGCAGCATAGGACAGGGCGGCTACGAGCAGTACTTC. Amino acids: CASSIGQGGYEQYF.

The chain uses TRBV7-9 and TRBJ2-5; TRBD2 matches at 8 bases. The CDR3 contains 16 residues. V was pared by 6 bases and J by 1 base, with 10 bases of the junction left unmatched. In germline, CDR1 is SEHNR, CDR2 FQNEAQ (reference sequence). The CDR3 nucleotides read TGTGCCAGCAGTCATATAGCGGGGCCGCTCCAAGAGACCCAGTACTTC. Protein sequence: CASSHIAGPLQETQYF.

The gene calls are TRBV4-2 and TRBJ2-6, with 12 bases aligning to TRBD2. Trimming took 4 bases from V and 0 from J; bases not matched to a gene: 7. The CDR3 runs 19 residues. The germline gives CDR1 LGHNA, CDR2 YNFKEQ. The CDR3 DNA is TGTGCCAGCAGCCCTCGACTAGCGGGGGCCCACTCTGGGGCCAACGTCCTGACTTTC. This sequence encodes CASSPRLAGAHSGANVLTF.

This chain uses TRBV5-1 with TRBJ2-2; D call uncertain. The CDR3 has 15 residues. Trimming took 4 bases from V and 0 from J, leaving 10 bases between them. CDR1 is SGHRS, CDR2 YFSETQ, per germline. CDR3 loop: CASSPSITNTGELFF. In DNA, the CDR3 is TGCGCCAGCAGCCCCAGTATTACGAACACCGGGGAGCTGTTTTTT. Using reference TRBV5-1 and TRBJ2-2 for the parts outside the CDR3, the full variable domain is KAGVTQTPRYLIKTRGQQVTLSCSPISGHRSVSWYQQTPGQGLQFLFEYFSETQRNKGNFPGRFSGRQFSNSRSEMNVSTLELGDSALYLCASSPSITNTGELFFGEGSRLTVL.

For the CDR3, the DNA is TGTGCCAGCAGCCCCGACTGGGACTATGGCTACAATGAGCAGTTCTTC. Amino acid sequence: CASSPDWDYGYNEQFF. V usage is TRBV9 and J usage is TRBJ2-1; TRBD2 matches at 7 bases. CDR1 and CDR2 from the germline V gene are SGDLS and YYNGEE. Germline trimming cut 4 bases from V and 3 bases from J; bases unmatched to any gene: 10. CDR3 length: 16 residues.

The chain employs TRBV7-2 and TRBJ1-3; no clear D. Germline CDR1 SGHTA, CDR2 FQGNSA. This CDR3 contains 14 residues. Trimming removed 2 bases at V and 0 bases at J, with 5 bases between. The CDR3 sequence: CASSLTVSGNTIYF. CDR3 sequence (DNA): TGTGCCAGCAGCTTAACAGTCTCTGGAAACACCATATATTTT. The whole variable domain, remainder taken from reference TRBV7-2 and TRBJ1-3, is GAGVSQSPSNKVTEKGKDVELRCDPISGHTALYWYRQSLGQGLEFLIYFQGNSAPDKSGLPSDRFSAERTGGSVSTLTIQRTQQEDSAVYLCASSLTVSGNTIYFGEGSWLTVV.

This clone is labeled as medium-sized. In nucleotides, the CDR3 is TGTGCCAGCAGCGCACAGGGTGGAGAGGGAACCTACGAGCAGTACTTC. This translates into CASSAQGGEGTYEQYF. The J gene is TRBJ2-7, the V gene TRBV7-3; D is perhaps TRBD1 (6 bases). Trimming left V 5 bases short and J 2 bases short, with 19 bases between. The CDR3 has 16 residues. Germline values: CDR1 SGHTA, CDR2 FQGTGA.

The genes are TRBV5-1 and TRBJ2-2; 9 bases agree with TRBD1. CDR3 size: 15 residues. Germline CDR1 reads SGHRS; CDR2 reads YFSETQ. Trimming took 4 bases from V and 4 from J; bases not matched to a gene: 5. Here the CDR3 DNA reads TGCGCCAGCAGCCAGGACAGGGGATCCACCGGGGAGCTGTTTTTT. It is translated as CASSQDRGSTGELFF.

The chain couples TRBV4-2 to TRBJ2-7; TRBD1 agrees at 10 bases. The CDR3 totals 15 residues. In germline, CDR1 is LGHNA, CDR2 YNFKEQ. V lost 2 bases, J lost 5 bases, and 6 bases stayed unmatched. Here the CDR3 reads CASSQQTGTGDEQYF. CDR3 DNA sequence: TGTGCCAGCAGCCAACAAACCGGGACAGGGGACGAGCAGTACTTC.

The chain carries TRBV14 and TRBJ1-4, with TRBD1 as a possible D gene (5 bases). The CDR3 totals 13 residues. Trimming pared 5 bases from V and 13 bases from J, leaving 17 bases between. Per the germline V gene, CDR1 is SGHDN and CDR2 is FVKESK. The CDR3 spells CASSTFSGLRLFF. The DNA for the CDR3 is TGTGCCAGCAGCACGTTCTCAGGGCTTAGACTGTTTTTT.

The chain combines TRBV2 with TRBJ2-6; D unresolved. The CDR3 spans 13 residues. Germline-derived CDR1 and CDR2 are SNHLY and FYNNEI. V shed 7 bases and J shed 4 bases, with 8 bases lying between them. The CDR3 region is CASTRSGANVLTF. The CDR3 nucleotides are TGTGCCAGCACCAGGTCCGGGGCCAACGTCCTGACTTTC.

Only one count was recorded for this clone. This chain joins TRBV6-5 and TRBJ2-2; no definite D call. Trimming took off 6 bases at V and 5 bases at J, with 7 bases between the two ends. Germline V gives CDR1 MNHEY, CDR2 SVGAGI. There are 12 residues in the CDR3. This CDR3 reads CASRSFTGELFF. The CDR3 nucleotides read TGTGCCAGCAGATCCTTTACCGGGGAGCTGTTTTTT.

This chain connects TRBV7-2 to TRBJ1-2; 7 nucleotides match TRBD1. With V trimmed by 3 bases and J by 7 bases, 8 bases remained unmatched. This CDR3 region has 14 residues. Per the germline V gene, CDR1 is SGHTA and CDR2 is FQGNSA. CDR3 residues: CASSLDLTGSGYTF. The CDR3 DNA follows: TGTGCCAGCAGCTTGGACCTGACAGGGTCTGGCTACACCTTC.